This T cell receptor (beta chain) was identified in a study of OX40 agonist ivuxolimab in advanced cancers. The study in broad terms: Ivuxolimab was an agonistic, fully human IgG2 monoclonal antibody directed against OX40 (CD134), a costimulatory receptor. Intravenous ivuxolimab was administered to patients every 2 weeks at six dose levels: 0.01, 0.1, 0.3, 1.5, 3 and 10 mg/kg. Of the approximately 54 dose-escalation patients, hepatocellular carcinoma was present in about 20, melanoma in about 15, renal cell carcinoma in 9 and head and neck cancer in 9. A male proportion of roughly 85% and a mean age of around 60 years, ranging from about 20 to 80, were recorded for the dose-escalation cohort. Prior anti-PD-1, anti-PD-L1 or anti-CTLA-4 therapy was permitted, and roughly two fifths of dose-escalation patients had received checkpoint inhibitors. Partial responses were achieved by three dose-escalation patients, of whom one had hepatocellular carcinoma and two had cutaneous melanoma. The point of sequencing TCRbeta in the periphery was to test whether ivuxolimab changed TCR sequence diversity and drove clonal T-cell expansion. The monotherapy dose-escalation portion (N ≈ 52 patients) of the phase I ivuxolimab trial is reported in the paper. Overall study results and their limits: Partial responders in the 0.1-3.0 mg/kg groups had among the lowest normalized peripheral clonal expansion, especially among CD8+ T cells. After ivuxolimab, CD8+ T cells had more expanded clones than CD4+ T cells on average. Low levels of normalized T-cell clonal expansion were also seen in some nonresponding patients. Which antigens the clonally expanded peripheral T cells were specific for was not determined. Clonal expansion of both CD4+ and CD8+ blood T cells was observed from baseline to week 6 at doses 0.1 to 3.0 mg/kg.

The trial excluded patients who had a history of autoimmune disease or were on systemic immunosuppression. Peripheral blood for TCR sequencing was collected from all dose cohorts at baseline, on cycle 4 day 1, and on cycle 7 day 1. Samples were obtained from an open-label, multicenter, first-in-human phase I dose-escalation trial of ivuxolimab. Adults with locally advanced or metastatic melanoma, renal cell carcinoma, hepatocellular carcinoma or head and neck squamous cell carcinoma were enrolled in the trial. Before TCR sequencing, CD4+ and CD8+ T cells were separately sorted from peripheral blood. The CDR3 covers 15 residues, taking in both the cysteine and the phenylalanine. The retained sequence is limited to the CDR3, 45 bases, with the frame set at the first base. Clipping removes 6 bases from V and 3 bases from J, with 7 as the unmatched junction base count. Reading the germline V gene (reference sequence) gives CDR1 LNHDA and CDR2 SQIVND.

Of note for this clone: This receptor's antigen is unknown. Per-base quality was not reported, and no clone a single base away is much larger than it.

To sequence the TCRbeta CDR3 region, genomic DNA was isolated from the sorted cells. The immunoSEQ Assay was used for sequencing of TCRbeta CDR3 regions. TCRdb stores this immuneACCESS table with in-frame sequences only. Part of the clones is absent; in the studies checked, under half of the shortfall reflects unresolved V genes, and no reason is known for the rest. Counted in this sample were 70,000 to 80,000 clones; about three quarters of them appeared once. The ten largest clones represent over 4% of the sample. The chain is assembled from TRBV19 and TRBJ2-5, and 10 junctional nucleotides match TRBD1. The sample consisted of CD4+ or CD8+ T cells sorted from blood, taken in a trial of the OX40 agonist ivuxolimab. The sequence was obtained from an adult with an advanced solid tumor such as melanoma, head and neck, liver or kidney cancer. The DNA reads TGTGCCAGTAGCCGAACCGGGACAGGGGAAGAGACCCAGTACTTC. The translation is CASSRTGTGEETQYF.